Listed below are T cell receptor beta chains from one sample, sequenced in a study of T cell responses to AZD1222 COVID-19 vaccine. Method: immunoSEQ multiplex PCR; TCRdb's copy keeps in-frame clones and lacks some. This sample carries 77,000 or so clones, 87% of them seen once, and the ten largest clones take less than 20%. Sequencing was performed on peripheral blood, taken 28 days after the second AZD1222 dose. These receptor sequences come from an adult who received the AZD1222 COVID-19 vaccine. CDR3s include the opening cysteine and the closing phenylalanine or tryptophan. A D gene is named only where the DNA matches it firmly.

TRBV14,14,.,TRBJ2-5,CASSQGTSQETQYF,TGTGCCAGCAGCCAAGGGACTTCCCAAGAGACCCAGTACTTC
TRBV6-5,15,TRBD1,TRBJ1-2,CASSKDRGLAYGYTF,TGTGCCAGCAGTAAGGACAGGGGGCTTGCCTATGGCTACACCTTC
TRBV14,16,TRBD1,TRBJ2-6,CASSSPGGAGANVLTF,TGTGCCAGCAGTTCTCCAGGGGGCGCGGGGGCCAACGTCCTGACTTTC
TRBV24-1,14,.,TRBJ1-5,CATSDARGRQPQHF,TGTGCCACCAGTGATGCCCGGGGACGGCAGCCCCAGCATTTT
TRBV3-1/TRBV3-2,17,.,TRBJ2-6,CASSQREGGSGANVLTF,TGTGCCAGCAGCCAACGGGAAGGGGGAAGTGGGGCCAACGTCCTGACTTTC
TRBV14,17,.,TRBJ1-2,CASSQDPRWGAGNGYTF,TGTGCCAGCAGCCAAGATCCCCGCTGGGGGGCGGGCAATGGCTACACCTTC
TRBV4-2,15,TRBD2,TRBJ2-5,CASSRLAGGQETQYF,TGTGCCAGCAGCCGACTAGCGGGGGGGCAAGAGACCCAGTACTTC
TRBV30,15,.,TRBJ1-2,CAWEGGRGPGYGYTF,TGTGCCTGGGAAGGAGGGAGGGGCCCTGGCTATGGCTACACCTTC
TRBV19,13,TRBD2,TRBJ2-1,CASRQTSSNEQFF,TGTGCCAGTAGGCAGACTAGCTCCAATGAGCAGTTCTTC
TRBV2,13,.,TRBJ1-1,CASMNRVSTEAFF,TGTGCCAGCATGAATAGGGTGAGCACTGAAGCTTTCTTT
TRBV4-2,14,.,TRBJ1-2,CASSQVGAAYGYTF,TGTGCCAGCAGCCAAGTAGGGGCAGCCTATGGCTACACCTTC
TRBV2,12,.,TRBJ2-5,CALRAGEGTQYF,TGTGCCCTTAGGGCAGGGGAGGGGACCCAGTACTTC
TRBV28,16,TRBD1,TRBJ1-1,CASGKDSGGFYTEAFF,TGTGCCAGCGGTAAAGACTCAGGGGGCTTCTACACTGAAGCTTTCTTT
TRBV10-3,15,.,TRBJ2-2,CAISESGVDTGELFF,TGTGCCATCAGTGAGTCTGGGGTGGACACCGGGGAGCTGTTTTTT
TRBV9,17,TRBD1,TRBJ1-1,CASSPSRGRQGNTEAFF,TGTGCCAGCAGCCCAAGTAGGGGGAGACAGGGAAACACTGAAGCTTTCTTT
TRBV4-2,16,TRBD1,TRBJ1-4,CASSHPQTGGIEKLFF,TGTGCCAGCAGCCATCCACAGACAGGGGGTATTGAAAAACTGTTTTTT